The 28 T cell receptor beta chains listed next were all sequenced from one sample in a study of cytomegalovirus exposure and HLA in healthy donors. The PCR ran on 60 Vbeta and 13 Jbeta primers. TCRdb's copy holds only in-frame clones and misses some; the assay was immunoSEQ multiplex PCR. This sample yields roughly 99,000 clones, of which approximately 80% are seen a single time; approximately 4.2% belongs to the top ten. Sequenced: PBMCs. The source is a male donor in good health and CMV-seronegative.

This clone is a singleton in its sample. The chain is built from TRBV19 and TRBJ2-7; D possibly corresponds to TRBD2 (6 bases). V dropped 1 base and J dropped 3 bases, with 10 bases sitting between them. Per the germline V gene, CDR1 is LNHDA and CDR2 is SQIVND (reference sequence). The CDR3 extends over 14 amino acids. CDR3 DNA: TGTGCCAGTAGTATAGTGATTAGCGGCTACGAGCAGTACTTC. Translated, it gives CASSIVISGYEQYF. Full variable domain (outside the CDR3, taken from reference TRBV19 and TRBJ2-7): DGGITQSPKYLFRKEGQNVTLSCEQNLNHDAMYWYRQDPGQGLRLIYYSQIVNDFQKGDIAEGYSVSREKKESFPLTVTSAQKNPTAFYLCASSIVISGYEQYFGPGTRLTVT.

The table lists this clone with a few counts. The chain recombines TRBV30 with TRBJ2-1; maybe TRBD2 (5 bases). This CDR3 spans 14 amino acids. The germline V gene has CDR1 GTSNPN and CDR2 SVGIG (reference sequence). V was cut by 3 bases and J by 0 bases, with 9 bases left in between. The CDR3 loop is CAWSDGSSYNEQFF. In nucleotides, the CDR3 is TGTGCCTGGAGCGATGGGAGCTCCTACAATGAGCAGTTCTTC.

The chain uses TRBV5-1 and TRBJ2-5, with D maybe TRBD2 (5 bases). Trimming took 0 bases from V and 7 from J, leaving 19 bases between them. This CDR3 has 16 amino acids. The germline CDR1 and CDR2 sequences are SGHRS and YFSETQ. The CDR3 sequence is CASSLVAASRRGTQYF. The CDR3 DNA follows: TGCGCCAGCAGCTTGGTTGCAGCATCACGACGGGGGACCCAGTACTTC. The full variable domain, with the rest looked up from reference TRBV5-1 and TRBJ2-5, is KAGVTQTPRYLIKTRGQQVTLSCSPISGHRSVSWYQQTPGQGLQFLFEYFSETQRNKGNFPGRFSGRQFSNSRSEMNVSTLELGDSALYLCASSLVAASRRGTQYFGPGTRLLVL.

This clone showed up just a few times. The J gene is TRBJ1-2, the V gene TRBV6-6; D is unclear. Trimming took off 8 bases at V and 4 bases at J, with 14 bases between the two ends. Germline CDR1 reads MNHNY; CDR2 reads SVGAGI (reference sequence). The CDR3 runs to 13 residues. Here the CDR3 reads CASLVEVGYGYTF. The CDR3 region has the DNA TGTGCCAGCTTGGTGGAGGTGGGCTATGGCTACACCTTC.

The chain employs TRBV27 and TRBJ2-7, with 8 bases aligning to TRBD2. CDR3 length equals 15 residues. Germline-derived CDR1 and CDR2 are MNHEY and SMNVEV (reference sequence). The V gene end was trimmed by 10 bases and the J gene end by 6 bases; junction bases not matched to a gene: 17. CDR3 bases: TGTGCCATTAGGCGCGTCAGCGGGAGCCCCTCCGAGCAGTACTTC. Translation gives CAIRRVSGSPSEQYF.

The table lists this clone with a few counts. This sequence joins TRBV7-8 and TRBJ2-7; 7 nucleotides agree with TRBD2. Germline values: CDR1 SGHVS, CDR2 FQNEAQ. V lost 5 bases to trimming and J lost 2 bases; unmatched junction nucleotides: 21. The CDR3 extends over 19 amino acids. This CDR3 is CASSPTKKTGTTHTYEQYF. The CDR3 DNA sequence: TGTGCCAGCAGCCCAACAAAAAAAACCGGGACTACTCACACCTACGAGCAGTACTTC. The variable domain in full, completed from reference TRBV7-8 and TRBJ2-7, reads GAGVSQSPRYKVAKRGQDVALRCDPISGHVSLFWYQQALGQGPEFLTYFQNEAQLDKSGLPSDRFFAERPEGSVSTLKIQRTQQEDSAVYLCASSPTKKTGTTHTYEQYFGPGTRLTVT.

This clone was counted once. The chain has TRBV6-1 and TRBJ2-1; TRBD2 matches at 7 bases. The V gene end was trimmed by 3 bases and the J gene end by 6 bases; junction bases not matched to a gene: 14. CDR1 and CDR2 (germline): MNHNS, SASEGT. This CDR3 comprises 17 residues. The CDR3 is CASSERTPGLRANEQFF. The DNA of the CDR3 is TGTGCCAGCAGTGAGCGCACGCCGGGACTACGAGCCAATGAGCAGTTCTTC.

The gene calls are TRBV4-2 and TRBJ2-3; D is unresolved. V lost 3 bases to trimming and J lost 6 bases, with 10 bases between them. CDR3 length: 13 amino acids. Germline V CDR1 and CDR2: LGHNA, YNFKEQ. The CDR3 is CASSHVLGDTQYF. The CDR3, as DNA: TGTGCCAGCAGCCATGTATTGGGCGATACGCAGTATTTT.

The V call is TRBV30, the J call TRBJ2-5; D may be TRBD1 (6 bases). The DNA end is more similar to TRBJ2-7, so the J call may be wrong. Germline V CDR1 and CDR2: GTSNPN, SVGIG (reference sequence). The CDR3 sequence is 18 residues long. CDR3 DNA sequence: TGTGCCTGGAGTGTACGGATTGGCAGGGGCGCGGGTACCTACGAGCAGTACTTC. This translates into CAWSVRIGRGAGTYEQYF.

The CDR3 loop reads CASSLYEFYEQYF. The CDR3 DNA reads TGTGCCAGCAGCTTGTACGAGTTCTACGAGCAGTACTTC. The V gene is TRBV5-6, the J gene TRBJ2-7; D gene unclear. CDR3 length equals 13 residues. The V and J ends lost 1 base and 3 bases respectively, with 8 bases between them. Germline lookup yields CDR1 SGHDT and CDR2 YYEEEE.

The chain is built from TRBV28 and TRBJ1-4; the D gene is possibly TRBD1 (6 bases). CDR3 length: 16 residues. The germline gives CDR1 MDHEN, CDR2 SYDVKM. The V and J ends lost 6 bases and 3 bases respectively, with 17 bases between them. The CDR3 nucleotides are TGTGCCAGCAGATACAGGGCCAGCCTCGCTAATGAAAAACTGTTTTTT. Protein product: CASRYRASLANEKLFF.

This clone was detected a few times. The chain is built from TRBV11-2 and TRBJ1-1; no firm D call. This CDR3 spans 16 amino acids. CDR1 and CDR2 (germline): SGHAT, FQNNGV. V lost 1 base and J lost 0, with 12 bases in between. The CDR3 bases are TGTGCCAGCAGCTTAGCTGGAGGGAACATGAACACTGAAGCTTTCTTT. Encoded protein: CASSLAGGNMNTEAFF.

This clone was seen only once. The chain is built from TRBV27 and TRBJ2-5; 12 bases are shared with TRBD2. CDR3 length: 16 amino acids. Per germline, CDR1 MNHEY and CDR2 SMNVEV (reference sequence). Trimming removed 6 bases from V and 5 bases from J; junction bases left unmatched: 10. The CDR3 DNA sequence: TGTGCCAGCAGGGGGTCGGGACTAGCGGGTCGGGAGACCCAGTACTTC. Translated: CASRGSGLAGRETQYF.

V gene TRBV5-1 combines with J gene TRBJ2-5, with D unresolved. The end of the DNA is better explained by TRBJ2-7, so the J call may be wrong. The germline CDR1 and CDR2 sequences are SGHRS and YFSETQ. This CDR3 has 13 residues. CDR3 region: CASSHSRSYEQYF. The CDR3 nucleotides read TGCGCCAGCAGCCACTCTAGGTCCTACGAGCAGTACTTC.

The chain has TRBV9 and TRBJ2-2; TRBD2 agrees at 13 bases. This CDR3 is built from 19 residues. The V and J ends lost 3 bases and 4 bases, in that order; junction bases with no gene match: 12. Germline V gene lookup returns CDR1 SGDLS and CDR2 YYNGEE. The CDR3, as DNA: TGTGCCAGCAGCGGAGGACTAGCGGGAGTCGTTCCGGTCACCGGGGAGCTGTTTTTT. Translating gives CASSGGLAGVVPVTGELFF.

V and J are TRBV27 and TRBJ1-5, with D unresolved. Trimming cost V 0 bases and J 7 bases, with 7 bases left between them. Per germline, CDR1 MNHEY and CDR2 SMNVEV (reference sequence). The CDR3 loop spans 13 amino acids. The CDR3, as DNA: TGTGCCAGCAGTTTATCGCCCCGGCAGCCCCAGCATTTT. Translating gives CASSLSPRQPQHF.

The J gene is TRBJ2-7, the V gene TRBV10-1, with 10 bases fitting TRBD2. The CDR3 totals 15 residues. Germline V lookup: CDR1 WNHNN, CDR2 SYGVQD (reference sequence). V gave up 0 bases and J gave up 3 bases; unmatched junction bases: 2. The CDR3 bases are TGCGCCAGCAGTGAGTCGGCTAGCGGGGGCTACGAGCAGTACTTC. This encodes CASSESASGGYEQYF.

V and J are TRBV5-1 and TRBJ2-7; D is uncertain. This CDR3 contains 14 residues. CDR1 SGHRS and CDR2 YFSETQ come from the germline V gene. The V end lost 0 bases, the J end lost 5 bases, and 12 bases lay between the germline ends. CDR3 region: CASSLGRRTHEQYF. For the CDR3, the DNA is TGCGCCAGCAGCTTGGGTAGGAGAACCCACGAGCAGTACTTC.

The genes are TRBV19 and TRBJ2-3; D unresolved. V was pared by 4 bases and J by 1 base, with 15 bases between. Germline assignment: CDR1 LNHDA and CDR2 SQIVND (reference sequence). This CDR3 region has 16 residues. The CDR3 coding sequence is TGTGCCAGTAGTACCTCGAGAGGCAGTCGCACAGATACGCAGTATTTT. This gives the protein CASSTSRGSRTDTQYF.

Only a few counts were recorded for this clone. The V gene is TRBV5-4, the J gene TRBJ1-4, with TRBD1 matching 8 bases. CDR3 size: 13 residues. The germline V gene encodes CDR1 SGHNT and CDR2 YYREEE (reference sequence). The V and J ends lost 4 bases and 8 bases, in that order; junction bases with no gene match: 4. The DNA for the CDR3 is TGTGCCAGCAGCCTCGGACAGGGCGAAAAACTGTTTTTT. This encodes CASSLGQGEKLFF.

This clone was seen a handful of times. The V gene is TRBV6-5, the J gene TRBJ1-2; TRBD1 is a possible D gene (5 bases). The V and J ends lost 4 bases and 9 bases respectively, with 9 bases between them. Germline V gives CDR1 MNHEY, CDR2 SVGAGI. This CDR3 contains 11 residues. CDR3 sequence reads: CASSSGYSYTF. DNA for the CDR3: TGTGCCAGCAGTTCAGGGTACAGCTACACCTTC.

The chain recombines TRBV27 with TRBJ1-2; the match to TRBD1 covers 9 bases. Germline V gene data show CDR1 as MNHEY and CDR2 as SMNVEV (reference sequence). The V and J ends lost 0 bases and 4 bases, in that order; junction bases with no gene match: 3. The length of the CDR3 is 15 residues. This CDR3 reads CASSLSGTGLYGYTF. The DNA for the CDR3 is TGTGCCAGCAGTTTATCGGGGACAGGGCTCTATGGCTACACCTTC.

The chain employs TRBV27 and TRBJ2-2; 10 positions match TRBD2. Germline values: CDR1 MNHEY, CDR2 SMNVEV (reference sequence). This CDR3 comprises 15 residues. Germline trimming cut 1 base from V and 4 bases from J; bases unmatched to any gene: 0. Here the CDR3 reads CASSLWTSGTGELFF. CDR3 nucleotides: TGTGCCAGCAGTTTATGGACTAGCGGCACCGGGGAGCTGTTTTTT.

To note about this clone: One junction end does not reproduce the germline sequence, and a read error may be involved. The CDR3 sequence is CSSSTDRHTYEQYF. Written as DNA, the CDR3 is TGTTCCAGCAGCACCGACAGACACACCTACGAGCAGTACTTC. The rearrangement links TRBV7-9 to TRBJ2-7, with D possibly being TRBD1 (5 bases). The CDR3 has 14 residues. The germline gives CDR1 SEHNR, CDR2 FQNEAQ (reference sequence).

V is TRBV15 and J is TRBJ2-6; 7 nucleotides line up with TRBD1. After removal of 10 bases from V and 0 bases from J, the junction contained 12 bases not matched to a gene. The germline V gene encodes CDR1 LNHNV and CDR2 YYDKDF (reference sequence). This CDR3 spans 17 amino acids. Here the CDR3 reads CANPGQLFDSGANVLTF. The CDR3, as DNA: TGTGCCAACCCGGGACAGCTTTTTGACTCTGGGGCCAACGTCCTGACTTTC.

J is TRBJ1-1 and V is TRBV27; D possibly corresponds to TRBD1 (6 bases). This CDR3 spans 16 amino acids. V gave up 2 bases and J gave up 3 bases, with 16 bases separating them. Per germline, CDR1 MNHEY and CDR2 SMNVEV (reference sequence). CDR3 DNA: TGTGCCAGCAGTTTAAACCCCGGGACACTTTACACTGAAGCTTTCTTT. This encodes CASSLNPGTLYTEAFF.

The gene calls are TRBV10-3 and TRBJ2-3; tentative D call: TRBD2 (7 bases). The CDR3 extends over 12 amino acids. Germline lookup yields CDR1 ENHRY and CDR2 SYGVKD. Trimming removed 8 bases at V and 5 bases at J, with 11 bases between. CDR3 protein: CAIGGGGDTQYF. Written as DNA, the CDR3 is TGTGCCATCGGGGGCGGGGGAGATACGCAGTATTTT.

CDR3: CASSEAGSGSYEQYF. CDR3 nucleotide sequence: TGTGCCAGCAGTGAAGCGGGGTCGGGCTCCTACGAGCAGTACTTC. The chain joins TRBV25-1 to TRBJ2-7; tentatively, D is TRBD2 (6 bases). The germline CDR1 and CDR2 sequences are MGHDK and SYGVNS. V was pared by 2 bases and J by 0 bases, with 11 bases between. There are 15 residues in the CDR3.